This entry lists 23 T cell receptor beta chains sequenced from one sample in a study of blood T cells in healthy people across ages. A sample-barcoded 5' primer and a J-beta primer mix were used in a second PCR of roughly 6 to 11 cycles. TCRdb redid the calling of the 5' RACE reads with MiXCR, one entry per CDR3 protein. Counted here are just under 550,000 distinct CDR3 sequences, 24% occurring once; the ten biggest clones make up just over 8.5%. These sequences were also reported in another study, on T cells of mothers and their children.

The sequencing sample was made of blood. The receptors were gathered from a boy between 10 and 17 years old in good health.

This clonotype was picked up a small number of times. The rearrangement joins TRBV9 to TRBJ2-4; perhaps TRBD2 as D (5 bases). V lost 7 bases and J 0 bases, leaving 17 bases between the germline ends. Germline lookup yields CDR1 SGDLS and CDR2 YYNGEE. The CDR3 length is 16 residues. The CDR3 DNA follows: TGTGCCAGCCCACTGGTTTTAGCGATAGCCAAAAACATTCAGTACTTC. The encoded protein is CASPLVLAIAKNIQYF.

This chain uses TRBV3-1 with TRBJ2-5; 16 nucleotides agree with TRBD2. The CDR3 contains 19 residues. CDR1 LGHDT and CDR2 YNNKEL come from the germline V gene (reference sequence). The V gene end was trimmed by 0 bases and the J gene end by 5 bases; junction bases not matched to a gene: 9. The CDR3 nucleotides read TGTGCCAGCAGCCAAGATCGGGGACTAGCGGGGGGGCCGGTCGAGACCCAGTACTTC. Protein product: CASSQDRGLAGGPVETQYF.

The rearrangement links TRBV20-1 to TRBJ2-7, with 12 nucleotides matching TRBD1. The J segment lost 6 bases and the V segment lost 5 bases, leaving 5 bases of the junction unmatched. This CDR3 contains 13 residues. From germline, CDR1 is DFQATT and CDR2 SNEGSKA (reference sequence). The CDR3: CSAPGTGGVEQYF. CDR3 coding DNA: TGCAGTGCTCCCGGGACAGGGGGCGTCGAGCAGTACTTC.

Only one count was recorded for this clonotype. V gene TRBV4-1 combines with J gene TRBJ2-3; D not resolved. Trimming pared 0 bases from V and 6 bases from J, leaving 7 bases between. Germline V gene lookup returns CDR1 MGHRA and CDR2 YSYEKL. The CDR3 is 13 residues long. In DNA form, the CDR3 reads TGCGCCAGCAGCCAAGAGGTTAGGGATACGCAGTATTTT. It is translated as CASSQEVRDTQYF.

This clonotype was detected only a few times. The genes are TRBV20-1 and TRBJ2-1; no reliable D call. There are 10 residues in the CDR3. V was clipped by 7 bases and J by 6 bases, with 7 bases between them. The germline gives CDR1 DFQATT, CDR2 SNEGSKA (reference sequence). CDR3: CSVLVNEQFF. CDR3 in DNA: TGCAGTGTCTTGGTCAATGAGCAGTTCTTC.

Only one count was recorded for this clonotype. V usage is TRBV6-5 and J usage is TRBJ2-1; no reliable D call. The CDR3 has 12 amino acids. Germline CDR1 and CDR2: MNHEY and SVGAGI. The CDR3 is CTAGRAYNEQFF. The CDR3, as DNA: TGTACAGCAGGTCGAGCCTACAATGAGCAGTTCTTC.

This clonotype came up a few times. Possible read error: a much larger clone is one base away. The V gene is TRBV5-6, the J gene TRBJ1-2; D might be TRBD1 (6 bases). Trimming pared 4 bases from V and 6 bases from J, leaving 19 bases between. This CDR3 has 15 residues. Germline CDR1 is SGHDT and CDR2 is YYEEEE. As DNA, the CDR3 is TGTGCCAGCAGCCACCCCGAGCGGGGGCAACATGGCTACACCTTC. Amino acid sequence: CASSHPERGQHGYTF.

This clonotype was seen only a few times. In nucleotides, the CDR3 is TGTGCCAGCAGGCGAACAGGGGGATCAAACTATGGCTACACCTTC. This codes for CASRRTGGSNYGYTF. The chain recombines TRBV28 with TRBJ1-2; 8 positions agree with TRBD1. Germline CDR1 reads MDHEN; CDR2 reads SYDVKM. The CDR3 is made up of 15 amino acids. The J segment lost 2 bases and the V segment lost 6 bases, leaving 8 bases of the junction unmatched.

This clonotype was observed a handful of times. V is TRBV7-2 and J is TRBJ2-7; TRBD2 might be the D (5 bases). Germline CDR1 is SGHTA and CDR2 is FQGNSA. The CDR3 runs to 15 residues. The V and J ends lost 1 base and 5 bases respectively, with 15 bases between them. CDR3 in amino acids: CASSLVRGFIDEQYF. The CDR3 DNA reads as TGTGCCAGCAGCTTAGTTAGAGGGTTCATCGACGAGCAGTACTTC.

The gene calls are TRBV6-5 and TRBJ2-3, with a weak D call TRBD1 (6 bases). Germline-derived CDR1 and CDR2 are MNHEY and SVGAGI. The CDR3 has 15 amino acids. Trimming cost V 5 bases and J 2 bases, with 14 bases left between them. CDR3 in amino acids: CASSPYRAATDTQYF. CDR3 bases: TGTGCCAGCAGTCCATACAGGGCCGCCACAGATACGCAGTATTTT.

This clonotype has just a few counts. The chain employs TRBV4-1 and TRBJ1-4; D is undetermined. V was pared by 0 bases and J by 6 bases, with 11 bases between. This CDR3 is 15 amino acids long. Germline CDR1 is MGHRA and CDR2 is YSYEKL. Here the CDR3 DNA reads TGCGCCAGCAGCCAAGATCCCGCAAACCATGAAAAACTGTTTTTT. This gives the protein CASSQDPANHEKLFF.

The sample holds a few counts of this clonotype. The chain combines TRBV5-1 with TRBJ1-2, with a weak D call TRBD1 (6 bases). The germline V and J ends were trimmed by 5 bases and 6 bases, with 23 bases remaining between them. Germline CDR1 reads SGHRS; CDR2 reads YFSETQ. The length of the CDR3 is 16 residues. The CDR3 protein is CASSHGWNRVGNGYTF. Here the CDR3 DNA reads TGCGCCAGCAGTCACGGATGGAACAGGGTTGGGAATGGCTACACCTTC.

This clonotype was seen once. This chain uses TRBV2 with TRBJ2-7; 9 bases align to TRBD2. The J segment lost 3 bases and the V segment lost 1 base, leaving 16 bases of the junction unmatched. Germline assignment: CDR1 SNHLY and CDR2 FYNNEI. This CDR3 region has 19 residues. The CDR3 sequence is CASSEGASGVQYPLYEQYF. The CDR3 DNA reads as TGTGCCAGCAGTGAAGGGGCTAGCGGGGTTCAATACCCACTCTACGAGCAGTACTTC.

The chain has TRBV20-1 and TRBJ2-5; a weak D match, TRBD2 (5 bases). CDR1 is DFQATT and CDR2 is SNEGSKA in the germline V gene (reference sequence). This CDR3 region has 13 residues. Trimming took off 1 base at V and 3 bases at J, with 9 bases between the two ends. CDR3 coding DNA: TGCAGTGCTAGAGCCCCAGCGGAAGAGACCCAGTACTTC. The encoded protein is CSARAPAEETQYF.

This clonotype was observed a few times. The rearrangement links TRBV7-9 to TRBJ1-2, with unresolved D. CDR1 and CDR2 (germline): SEHNR, FQNEAQ (reference sequence). The V end lost 1 base, the J end lost 4 bases, and 13 bases lay between the germline ends. This CDR3 contains 15 residues. CDR3 sequence (DNA): TGTGCCAGCAGCTTAGGGGTAGGGCCCGCCTATGGCTACACCTTC. Translation gives CASSLGVGPAYGYTF.

The chain uses TRBV4-3 and TRBJ2-1, with TRBD2 matching over 10 bases. Trimming cost V 1 base and J 15 bases; bases outside gene matches: 6. Germline V lookup: CDR1 LGHNA, CDR2 YSLEER. CDR3 length: 13 residues. The CDR3 reads CASSQGLAGHRFF. CDR3 sequence (DNA): TGCGCCAGCAGCCAAGGACTAGCGGGTCATCGGTTCTTC.

The sample holds a few counts of this clonotype. The chain combines TRBV20-1 with TRBJ1-1, with 7 nucleotides matching TRBD1. Germline trimming cut 0 bases from V and 4 bases from J; bases unmatched to any gene: 2. The CDR3 sequence is 13 residues long. CDR1 is DFQATT, CDR2 SNEGSKA, per germline (reference sequence). CDR3 sequence reads: CSAREDRSTEAFF. The DNA for the CDR3 is TGCAGTGCTAGAGAGGACAGGTCCACTGAAGCTTTCTTT.

The sample holds one count of this clonotype. V and J are TRBV3-1 and TRBJ1-1, with D uncertain. Germline V gene lookup returns CDR1 LGHDT and CDR2 YNNKEL (reference sequence). Trimming removed 4 bases at V and 0 bases at J, with 9 bases between. The CDR3 is made up of 14 amino acids. CDR3 DNA: TGTGCCAGCAGCCCCAAGGAGCTGAACACTGAAGCTTTCTTT. This gives the protein CASSPKELNTEAFF.

In DNA, the CDR3 is TGTGCCAGCAGCCAAACTAGCCCCACAGATACGCAGTATTTT. Residues: CASSQTSPTDTQYF. The rearrangement links TRBV3-1 to TRBJ2-3, with D possibly being TRBD2 (6 bases). The germline gives CDR1 LGHDT, CDR2 YNNKEL (reference sequence). Trimming removed 2 bases from V and 2 bases from J, with 8 bases in between. This CDR3 comprises 14 residues.

V usage is TRBV5-4 and J usage is TRBJ2-5; 10 positions agree with TRBD1. The J call may be wrong; the DNA end is better matched by TRBJ2-1. The CDR3 is 19 residues long. Looked up from germline, CDR1 is SGHNT and CDR2 is YYREEE (reference sequence). CDR3 region: CASSLAPFWGTGAYNEQFF. In DNA form, the CDR3 reads TGTGCCAGCAGCTTGGCCCCCTTCTGGGGGACAGGGGCATACAATGAGCAGTTCTTC.

The chain combines TRBV5-5 with TRBJ2-7; 8 positions agree with TRBD1. CDR1 SGHKS and CDR2 YYEKEE come from the germline V gene (reference sequence). The CDR3 sequence is 15 residues long. The J segment lost 2 bases and the V segment lost 3 bases, leaving 7 bases of the junction unmatched. The CDR3 is CASSYTGTGTYEQYF. The CDR3, as DNA: TGTGCCAGCAGCTACACCGGGACAGGAACCTACGAGCAGTACTTC.

This clonotype was detected only a few times. The rearrangement joins TRBV20-1 to TRBJ2-5; D is tentatively TRBD1 or TRBD2 (5 bases each). The DNA end is a closer match to TRBJ2-7, so the J assignment may be wrong. The germline V gene encodes CDR1 DFQATT and CDR2 SNEGSKA (reference sequence). This CDR3 is 12 amino acids long. The DNA of the CDR3 is TGCAGTGCTGGGGGTAGCTCCTACGAGCAGTACTTC. Translated: CSAGGSSYEQYF.

This rearrangement joins TRBV2 to TRBJ2-1; tentatively, D is TRBD1 or TRBD2 (5 bases each). The CDR3 extends over 15 amino acids. The V and J ends lost 5 bases and 6 bases respectively, with 17 bases between them. Germline V gives CDR1 SNHLY, CDR2 FYNNEI. The CDR3 nucleotides read TGTGCCAGCAGTCCGACGGGGCAGGGCGGCAATGAGCAGTTCTTC. Its translation: CASSPTGQGGNEQFF.